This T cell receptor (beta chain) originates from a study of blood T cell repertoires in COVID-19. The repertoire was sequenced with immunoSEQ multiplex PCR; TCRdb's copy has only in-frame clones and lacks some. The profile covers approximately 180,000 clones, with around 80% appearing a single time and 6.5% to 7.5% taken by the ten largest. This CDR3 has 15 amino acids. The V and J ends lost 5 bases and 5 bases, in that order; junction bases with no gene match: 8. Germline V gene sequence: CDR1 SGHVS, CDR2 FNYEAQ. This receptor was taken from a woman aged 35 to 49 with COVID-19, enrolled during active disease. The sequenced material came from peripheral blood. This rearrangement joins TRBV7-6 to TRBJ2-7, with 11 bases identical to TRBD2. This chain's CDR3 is CASSALGLAGNEQYF. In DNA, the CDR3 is TGTGCCAGCAGCGCCCTTGGACTAGCGGGTAACGAGCAGTACTTC.